The T cell receptor beta chain under discussion was sequenced for a study of CD8+CD57+ T cells in acquired aplastic anemia. Comments on this clonotype: This is likely a read error, given that the CDR3 carries no conserved phenylalanine or tryptophan at its end. The DNA is left out, because the CDR3 cannot be placed on it with certainty; the CDR3 is given as TCRdb lists it.

Profiles of TCR beta VDJ and CDR3 were generated from a genomic DNA template. Each CDR3 protein is one row after TCRdb ran MiXCR on the reads. The sample holds hundreds of thousands of distinct CDR3 sequences; 65% to 80% are singletons and the top ten take 3% to 4.5%. The germline gives CDR1 WNHNN, CDR2 SYGVQD (reference sequence). The CDR3 length equals 16 residues, ends included. The origin of this receptor is a human donor in good health, serving as a control. The rearrangement links TRBV10-1 to TRBJ2-5. The specimen was sorted CD4+, CD8+, or CD8+CD57+ T cells (not recorded which) from PBMCs. CDR3 amino acids: CASSASRGTWQEHFEP.